This T cell receptor beta chain emerged from a study of cytomegalovirus exposure and HLA in healthy donors. In the PCR, 60 Vbeta and 13 Jbeta primers were used. Assay: immunoSEQ multiplex PCR; the TCRdb copy retains only in-frame clones and omits some. The sample includes roughly 150,000 clones, less than 85% of them seen just once. In germline, CDR1 is SGHDT, CDR2 YYEEEE. J lost 10 bases, V lost 0 bases, and 8 bases had no gene match. The CDR3 has 16 amino acids. The J gene is TRBJ1-6, the V gene TRBV5-6; 9 bases match TRBD1. The specimen was PBMCs. This receptor was taken from a boy between 2 and 15 years old in good health and CMV-seronegative. CDR3 amino acids: CASSLGDRVFGSPLHF. Here the CDR3 DNA reads TGTGCCAGCAGCTTGGGGGACAGGGTTTTTGGATCACCCCTCCACTTT.